This is a list of T cell receptor beta chains from one sample in a study of blood T cell repertoires in COVID-19. Produced via immunoSEQ multiplex PCR; TCRdb's table is partial and in-frame only. The sample consists of 150,000 to 180,000 clones, just under 85% of them appearing once. Material: peripheral blood. All receptors derive from a woman in her sixties or seventies with acute or convalescent COVID-19. Both conserved end residues are part of each CDR3.

TRBJ2-1 | TRBV6-6 | CASSWSSSGPEQFF
TRBJ1-2 | TRBV27 | CATSPRQGTLGYGYTF
TRBJ2-3 | TRBV2 | CASRLSGGTDTQYF
TRBJ2-5 | TRBV30 | CAWTGGWETQYF
TRBJ1-1 | TRBV7-2 | CASSPIEVNTEAFF
TRBJ1-2 | TRBV4-1 | CASSQDGQYGYTF
TRBJ1-4 | TRBV5-4 | CASSFGGATNEKLFF
TRBJ2-5 | TRBV24-1 | CATSLLRGPGYF
TRBJ1-5 | TRBV5-1 | CASSLAGTSNQPQHF
TRBJ2-5 | TRBV2 | CASSVVARPQETQYF
TRBJ1-4 | TRBV28 | CASSSTGDLNEKLFF
TRBJ2-3 | TRBV5-1 | CASSLPKSGVTDTQYF
TRBJ1-2 | TRBV13 | CASKKELRYGYTF
TRBJ1-6 | TRBV11-2 | CASSLMEGALSPLHF
TRBJ1-5 | TRBV30 | CAWSQDRVGNQPQHF
TRBJ2-7 | TRBV27 | CASSGITGQGSYEQYF
TRBJ2-4 | TRBV15 | CATSRGQGSNIQYF
TRBJ1-1 | TRBV29-1 | CSARLGPGEAFF
TRBJ2-5 | TRBV29-1 | CSVGVGQGSWETQYF
TRBJ1-2 | TRBV15 | CATSRVRGQDNYGYTF
TRBJ1-2 | TRBV2 | CASSPSPGAYGYTF
TRBJ1-2 | TRBV5-4 | CASSARTGFSSYGYTF
TRBJ1-2 | TRBV11-2 | CASSYDRLSNYGYTF
TRBJ1-4 | TRBV30 | CAWSVTGVAKLFF
TRBJ1-1 | TRBV7-3 | CASSSQQNTEAFF